Each of the 21 T cell receptor beta chains below was sequenced from the same sample in a study of blood T cells in healthy people across ages. The use of a sample-barcoded 5' primer and a J-beta primer mix characterized a second PCR of roughly 6 to 12 cycles. TCRdb re-derived calls from the 5' RACE reads in MiXCR, one entry per CDR3 protein. Of 750,000 to 1,000,000 distinct CDR3 sequences listed, 25% to 35% are singletons. A further study also used this sample, focusing on T cells of mothers and their children.

Sample: blood. These receptor sequences come from a woman in her thirties or forties in good health.

The table lists this clonotype with a count of one. Its ends do not fully match the called genes, so a read error is possible. This chain joins TRBV12-3 or TRBV12-4 and TRBJ2-3; D is perhaps TRBD1 (6 bases). The CDR3 contains 15 residues. Written as DNA, the CDR3 is TGTGCCAGCAGTCCACAGGGTTTGCGCACAGATGCGCAGTATTTT. Translating gives CASSPQGLRTDAQYF.

This clonotype was seen a few times. This chain uses TRBV5-1 with TRBJ1-2; 8 bases align to TRBD1. The CDR3 totals 14 residues. Germline V lookup: CDR1 SGHRS, CDR2 YFSETQ. Trimming removed 3 bases from V and 4 bases from J; junction bases left unmatched: 5. Here the CDR3 reads CASSSSGTGYGYTF. The CDR3 nucleotides are TGCGCCAGCAGCTCCTCCGGGACAGGCTATGGCTACACCTTC.

V usage is TRBV5-1 and J usage is TRBJ2-7; D ambiguous. Germline V gives CDR1 SGHRS, CDR2 YFSETQ. The CDR3 runs 13 residues. The V gene lost 5 bases and the J gene lost 0 bases, with 9 bases spanning the gap. The CDR3 nucleotides read TGCGCCAGCAGACAAGGGAACTCCTACGAGCAGTACTTC. The encoded protein is CASRQGNSYEQYF.

The table lists this clonotype with many counts. V and J are TRBV7-9 and TRBJ2-3; D is ambiguous. The V end lost 1 base, the J end lost 0 bases, and 8 bases lay between the germline ends. The CDR3 runs 15 residues. Germline V gives CDR1 SEHNR, CDR2 FQNEAQ (reference sequence). CDR3 sequence: CASSLVPASTDTQYF. CDR3 DNA sequence: TGTGCCAGCAGCTTAGTCCCAGCGAGCACAGATACGCAGTATTTT.

This clonotype appeared a few times. V is TRBV7-9 and J is TRBJ2-1; 8 bases match TRBD2. The germline V gene has CDR1 SEHNR and CDR2 FQNEAQ (reference sequence). CDR3 length: 15 residues. After removal of 0 bases from V and 6 bases from J, the junction contained 4 bases not matched to a gene. CDR3 region: CASSLASGAPNEQFF. CDR3 sequence (DNA): TGTGCCAGCAGCTTAGCTAGCGGGGCACCCAATGAGCAGTTCTTC. The whole variable domain, filled in from reference TRBV7-9 and TRBJ2-1, reads DTGVSQNPRHKITKRGQNVTFRCDPISEHNRLYWYRQTLGQGPEFLTYFQNEAQLEKSRLLSDRFSAERPKGSFSTLEIQRTEQGDSAMYLCASSLASGAPNEQFFGPGTRLTVL.

This chain joins TRBV3-1 and TRBJ1-1; D call uncertain. CDR3 length: 15 amino acids. V lost 0 bases to trimming and J lost 0 bases, with 8 bases between them. Germline loops: CDR1 LGHDT, CDR2 YNNKEL (reference sequence). CDR3 sequence (DNA): TGTGCCAGCAGCCAAGATGGTACAGTGAACACTGAAGCTTTCTTT. Protein product: CASSQDGTVNTEAFF.

This clonotype has at least ten counts. The chain has TRBV4-1 and TRBJ2-7; the match to TRBD1 covers 10 bases. The V gene's germline CDR1 is MGHRA and CDR2 YSYEKL. V was pared by 1 base and J by 2 bases, with 2 bases of the junction left unmatched. This CDR3 has 15 residues. In DNA, the CDR3 is TGCGCCAGCAGCCAAGCCGGGACAGGGGCCTACGAGCAGTACTTC. It codes for CASSQAGTGAYEQYF.

This clonotype was seen at least ten times. This chain links TRBV3-1 with TRBJ2-1; D not certain. Germline V gives CDR1 LGHDT, CDR2 YNNKEL (reference sequence). Trimming cost V 1 base and J 5 bases, with 3 bases left between them. The CDR3 runs 12 residues. Here the CDR3 DNA reads TGTGCCAGCAGCCAAGTCAACAATGAGCAGTTCTTC. Its protein product is CASSQVNNEQFF.

The J gene is TRBJ1-2, the V gene TRBV29-1, with TRBD1 matching 10 bases. The ends lost 6 bases at V and 4 bases at J; junction bases unmatched: 8. CDR1 and CDR2 (germline): SQVTM, ANQGSEA. This CDR3 has 14 amino acids. CDR3 nucleotide sequence: TGCAGCGTGCATGACAGGGGGCGGTCCTATGGCTACACCTTC. Encoded protein: CSVHDRGRSYGYTF.

The chain recombines TRBV19 with TRBJ2-2; 7 bases are shared with TRBD1. Germline-derived CDR1 and CDR2 are LNHDA and SQIVND (reference sequence). CDR3 length: 16 amino acids. V gave up 8 bases and J gave up 2 bases; unmatched junction bases: 11. CDR3 nucleotide sequence: TGTGCCAGTTCCCCTGCGACAGGGATTAACACCGGGGAGCTGTTTTTT. This codes for CASSPATGINTGELFF. Combining the CDR3 with reference TRBV19 and TRBJ2-2 gives the whole variable domain DGGITQSPKYLFRKEGQNVTLSCEQNLNHDAMYWYRQDPGQGLRLIYYSQIVNDFQKGDIAEGYSVSREKKESFPLTVTSAQKNPTAFYLCASSPATGINTGELFFGEGSRLTVL.

Remarks on this clonotype: At one end, the junction sequence differs from germline, possibly due to a read error. The chain joins TRBV15 to TRBJ1-1; D call uncertain. Germline V CDR1 and CDR2: LNHNV, YYDKDF (reference sequence). The CDR3 consists of 13 residues. As DNA, the CDR3 is TGTACCACCAGCAGAGATCTTTCAGATGAAGCTTTCTTT. It yields the protein CTTSRDLSDEAFF.

There are many counts of this clonotype. The chain has TRBV5-5 and TRBJ1-2, with 10 bases identical to TRBD1. V lost 0 bases, J lost 8 bases, and 10 bases stayed unmatched. The germline CDR1 and CDR2 sequences are SGHKS and YYEKEE (reference sequence). The CDR3 totals 16 residues. CDR3 sequence: CASSLAPGTGVPGYTF. CDR3 DNA sequence: TGTGCCAGCAGCTTGGCCCCCGGGACAGGGGTACCCGGCTACACCTTC.

Points on this clonotype: A much larger clone differs by one base, so this may be a read error. The chain has TRBV27 and TRBJ2-6; perhaps TRBD1 as D (5 bases). Germline V gene data show CDR1 as MNHEY and CDR2 as SMNVEV (reference sequence). The CDR3 runs to 16 residues. DNA for the CDR3: TGTGCCAGCAGTCCCCTCAGGAGCTCTGGGGCCAGCGTCCTGACTTTC. It translates to CASSPLRSSGASVLTF.

This clonotype was recorded once. The chain couples TRBV28 to TRBJ1-6; possibly TRBD1 for D (5 bases). Germline CDR1 and CDR2: MDHEN and SYDVKM. Trimming took off 5 bases at V and 8 bases at J, with 10 bases between the two ends. The CDR3 sequence is 13 residues long. Written as DNA, the CDR3 is TGTGCCAGCAGTCTACGGGGGGATTCACCCCTCCACTTT. It codes for CASSLRGDSPLHF.

V and J are TRBV2 and TRBJ1-1, with D hard to call. V lost 3 bases and J lost 6, with 8 bases in between. The germline CDR1 and CDR2 sequences are SNHLY and FYNNEI. There are 12 residues in the CDR3. CDR3 in DNA: TGTGCCAGCAGTGATCTAGGGCCTGAAGCTTTCTTT. This translates into CASSDLGPEAFF.

The J gene is TRBJ2-3, the V gene TRBV6-4; the match to TRBD2 covers 10 bases. V gave up 2 bases and J gave up 6 bases; unmatched junction bases: 5. From germline, CDR1 is MRHNA and CDR2 SNTAGT. There are 15 residues in the CDR3. For the CDR3, the DNA is TGTGCCAGCAGTGACGCAGCGGGAGGGAGGGATACGCAGTATTTT. Its translation: CASSDAAGGRDTQYF.

This clonotype was counted at least ten times. The V call is TRBV5-1, the J call TRBJ2-6, with a weak D call TRBD1 (6 bases). The CDR3 length is 15 residues. Between the trimmed V and J ends, which lost 6 bases and 2 bases, there was a span of 12 bases. Germline lookup yields CDR1 SGHRS and CDR2 YFSETQ. The DNA of the CDR3 is TGCGCCAGCAAAGAGCAGGGGACTGGGGCCAACGTCCTGACTTTC. Its translation is CASKEQGTGANVLTF.

The chain is built from TRBV19 and TRBJ1-2, with TRBD1 matching over 7 bases. This CDR3 has 14 residues. Germline CDR1 is LNHDA and CDR2 is SQIVND (reference sequence). V lost 5 bases to trimming and J lost 4 bases; unmatched junction nucleotides: 7. CDR3 nucleotide sequence: TGTGCCAGTAGTGCGACAGGGTCGGTCTATGGCTACACCTTC. It specifies CASSATGSVYGYTF.

This clonotype was recorded a few times. The chain couples TRBV28 to TRBJ2-7; TRBD2 is a possible D gene (6 bases). Trimming shortened V by 5 bases and J by 2 bases, and 22 bases separated the two germline ends. The germline V gene encodes CDR1 MDHEN and CDR2 SYDVKM. This CDR3 has 17 amino acids. The chain's CDR3 is CASSLTRDGDLPYEQYF. In nucleotides, the CDR3 is TGTGCCAGCAGTCTTACCCGGGATGGGGACTTACCCTACGAGCAGTACTTC.

This clonotype came up a few times. V is TRBV10-3 and J is TRBJ1-2; perhaps TRBD1 as D (6 bases). Germline assignment: CDR1 ENHRY and CDR2 SYGVKD. The CDR3 has 13 residues. The V gene lost 4 bases and the J gene lost 7 bases, with 13 bases spanning the gap. CDR3 nucleotide sequence: TGTGCCATCAGTGGGTACGGCAGGGGTGGCTACACCTTC. Protein sequence: CAISGYGRGGYTF.

This clonotype has a handful of counts. The chain joins TRBV5-1 to TRBJ1-2; 7 bases agree with TRBD1. The ends lost 4 bases at V and 2 bases at J; junction bases unmatched: 5. CDR1 SGHRS and CDR2 YFSETQ come from the germline V gene. The CDR3 extends over 14 amino acids. CDR3 nucleotides: TGCGCCAGCAGCCCGCCGGGACAGAACTATGGCTACACCTTC. Protein: CASSPPGQNYGYTF.